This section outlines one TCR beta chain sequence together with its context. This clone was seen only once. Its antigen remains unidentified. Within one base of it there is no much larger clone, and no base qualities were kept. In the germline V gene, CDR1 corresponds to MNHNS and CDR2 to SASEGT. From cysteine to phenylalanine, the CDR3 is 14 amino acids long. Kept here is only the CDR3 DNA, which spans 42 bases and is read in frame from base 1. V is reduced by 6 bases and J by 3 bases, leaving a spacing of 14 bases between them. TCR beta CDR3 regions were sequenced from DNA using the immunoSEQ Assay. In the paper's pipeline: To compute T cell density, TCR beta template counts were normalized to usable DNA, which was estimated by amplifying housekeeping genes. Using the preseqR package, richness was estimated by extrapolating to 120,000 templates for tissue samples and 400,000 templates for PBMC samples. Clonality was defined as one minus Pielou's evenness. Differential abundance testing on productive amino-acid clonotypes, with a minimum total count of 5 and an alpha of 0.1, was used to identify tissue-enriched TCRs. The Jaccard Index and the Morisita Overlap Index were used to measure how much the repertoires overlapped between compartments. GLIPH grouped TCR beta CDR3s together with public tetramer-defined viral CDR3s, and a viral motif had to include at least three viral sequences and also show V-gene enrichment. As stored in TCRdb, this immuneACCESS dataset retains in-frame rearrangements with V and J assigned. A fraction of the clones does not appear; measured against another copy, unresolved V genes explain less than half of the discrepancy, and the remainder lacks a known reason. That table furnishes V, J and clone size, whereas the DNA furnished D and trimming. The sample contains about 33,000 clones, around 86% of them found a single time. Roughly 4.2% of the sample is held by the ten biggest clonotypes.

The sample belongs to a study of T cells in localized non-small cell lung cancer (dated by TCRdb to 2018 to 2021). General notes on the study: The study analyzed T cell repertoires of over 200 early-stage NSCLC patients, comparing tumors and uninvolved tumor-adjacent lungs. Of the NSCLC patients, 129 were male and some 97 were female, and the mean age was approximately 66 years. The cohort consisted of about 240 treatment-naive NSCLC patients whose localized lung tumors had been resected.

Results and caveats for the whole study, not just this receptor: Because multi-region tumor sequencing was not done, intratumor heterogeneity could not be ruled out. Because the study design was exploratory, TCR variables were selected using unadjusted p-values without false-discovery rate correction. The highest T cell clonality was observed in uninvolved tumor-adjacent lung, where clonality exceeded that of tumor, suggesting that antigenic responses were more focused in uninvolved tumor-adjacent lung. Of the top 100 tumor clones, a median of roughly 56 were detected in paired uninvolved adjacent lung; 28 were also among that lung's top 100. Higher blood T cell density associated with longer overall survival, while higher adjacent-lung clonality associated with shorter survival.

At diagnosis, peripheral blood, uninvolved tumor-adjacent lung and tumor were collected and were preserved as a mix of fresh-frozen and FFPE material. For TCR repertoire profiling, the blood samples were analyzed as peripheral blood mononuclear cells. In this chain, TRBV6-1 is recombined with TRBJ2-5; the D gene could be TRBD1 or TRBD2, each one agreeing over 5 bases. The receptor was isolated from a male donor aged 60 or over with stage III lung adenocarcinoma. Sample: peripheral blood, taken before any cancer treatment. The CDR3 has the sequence CASRFGMGEETQYF. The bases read TGTGCCAGCAGGTTCGGTATGGGGGAAGAGACCCAGTACTTC.